The rows below give T cell receptor beta chains drawn from one sample of a study of T cells after yellow fever vaccination. In TCRdb, the 5' RACE reads were re-called with MiXCR into one record per CDR3 protein. The sample contains tens of thousands of distinct CDR3 sequences, approximately 4.9% of which appear only once. The sample here was PBMCs, either bulk or a sorted T-cell subset (CD4+, CD8+, memory, or dextramer-sorted; not recorded which), taken on the day of the yellow fever booster vaccination. Source of these receptors: a man aged 18 to 29 who received the YFV17D yellow fever vaccine. The CDR3 runs from the conserved cysteine through the conserved F or W. D genes are given only for firm matches. Rows give clone size only sometimes, using once, few, many, or a class for an expanded clone.

j_call d_call cdr3_length clone_size v_call cdr3_aa cdr3_nt
TRBJ2-7 TRBD2 14 - TRBV20-1 CSAPQLAGVGEQYF TGCAGTGCACCGCAACTAGCGGGGGTCGGCGAGCAGTACTTC
TRBJ2-6 - 13 many TRBV11-2 CASSGPGANVLTF TGTGCCAGTTCAGGACCTGGGGCCAACGTCCTGACTTTC
TRBJ2-2 - 16 many TRBV7-2 CASSLVGRGTPGELFF TGTGCCAGCAGCTTAGTCGGCCGGGGGACCCCGGGGGAGCTGTTTTTT
TRBJ1-6 TRBD1 15 many TRBV28 CASNSGQGLNSPLHF TGTGCCAGCAATTCGGGACAGGGGCTCAATTCACCCCTCCACTTT
TRBJ1-6 - 14 many TRBV12-3/TRBV12-4 CASSARDKDSPLHF TGTGCCAGCAGTGCTCGGGACAAGGATTCACCCCTCCACTTT
TRBJ2-5 - 16 few TRBV4-3 CASSRARGETGETQYF TGCGCCAGCAGCCGAGCGCGGGGGGAGACAGGGGAGACCCAGTACTTC
TRBJ1-6 TRBD1 14 many TRBV20-1 CSAPKTGRDSPLHF TGCAGTGCTCCAAAGACAGGGAGGGATTCACCCCTCCACTTT
TRBJ2-3 TRBD1 13 many TRBV7-2 CASSSTGSDTQYF TGTGCCAGCAGCTCGACAGGGTCAGATACGCAGTATTTT
TRBJ1-2 - 16 many TRBV28 CASSLNPIRGSDGYTF TGTGCCAGCAGTTTGAACCCTATTAGGGGGAGCGATGGCTACACCTTC
TRBJ1-1 - 13 many TRBV11-2 CASSLPGRVQAFF TGTGCCAGCAGCCTTCCAGGGAGAGTCCAAGCTTTCTTT
TRBJ2-2 - 14 many TRBV5-1 CASSWGRVAGELFF TGCGCCAGCAGCTGGGGGCGAGTCGCCGGGGAGCTGTTTTTT
TRBJ2-3 TRBD2 15 many TRBV20-1 CSARTGRGDTDTQYF TGCAGTGCAAGAACCGGGCGGGGGGACACAGATACGCAGTATTTT
TRBJ2-2 TRBD2 15 many TRBV6-4 CASSDTSGGTGELFF TGTGCCAGCAGTGACACTAGCGGGGGCACCGGGGAGCTGTTTTTT
TRBJ2-7 TRBD1 14 - TRBV5-5 CASSSDRGRYEQYF TGTGCCAGCAGCTCAGACAGGGGACGCTACGAGCAGTACTTC
TRBJ2-1 - 12 many TRBV7-2 CASSPRVTEQFF TGTGCCAGCAGCCCCCGGGTTACCGAGCAGTTCTTC
TRBJ2-5 - 13 many TRBV5-1 CASRLRQRETQYF TGCGCCAGCAGACTTCGACAGCGGGAGACCCAGTACTTC
TRBJ2-5 - 12 many TRBV18 CASSPLEETQYF TGTGCCAGCTCACCCCTAGAAGAGACCCAGTACTTC
TRBJ1-5 - 13 many TRBV6-1 CASVPEFFQPQHF TGTGCCAGCGTGCCGGAATTTTTTCAGCCCCAGCATTTT
TRBJ1-4 - 14 - TRBV5-1 CASSLAATNEKLFF TGCGCCAGCAGCTTGGCAGCAACTAATGAAAAACTGTTTTTT
TRBJ1-2 - 13 few TRBV6-2/TRBV6-3 CASSYGQNYGYTF TGTGCCAGCAGTTACGGGCAGAACTATGGCTACACCTTC
TRBJ1-1 - 14 many TRBV12-3/TRBV12-4 CASSLRGMNTEAFF TGTGCCAGCAGTTTAAGAGGAATGAACACTGAAGCTTTCTTT
TRBJ2-3 TRBD1 15 - TRBV20-1 CSASEGTGLSDTQYF TGCAGTGCTAGTGAGGGGACAGGGTTGTCAGATACGCAGTATTTT
TRBJ1-4 - 15 many TRBV27 CASSTLGGSNEKLFF TGTGCCAGCAGTACCCTAGGAGGGTCTAATGAAAAACTGTTTTTT
TRBJ2-3 - 15 - TRBV25-1 CASSVWGSSTDTQYF TGTGCCAGCAGTGTTTGGGGAAGTAGCACAGATACGCAGTATTTT
TRBJ1-4 - 12 many TRBV10-3 CAISSGGQKLFF TGTGCCATCAGTTCCGGGGGGCAAAAACTGTTTTTT
TRBJ2-5 TRBD2 16 many TRBV4-2 CASSHDLAGVAETQYF TGTGCCAGCAGCCATGATTTAGCGGGGGTTGCAGAGACCCAGTACTTC
TRBJ2-3 - 16 many TRBV4-1 CASSQGYRSGGDTQYF TGCGCCAGCAGCCAAGGATACCGGTCCGGTGGGGATACGCAGTATTTT
TRBJ1-5 - 13 many TRBV6-2/TRBV6-3 CASSYGTNQPQHF TGTGCCAGCAGTTACGGCACCAATCAGCCCCAGCATTTT
TRBJ2-1 - 14 few TRBV18 CASTPTGWDNEQFF TGTGCCAGCACCCCGACAGGTTGGGACAATGAGCAGTTCTTC